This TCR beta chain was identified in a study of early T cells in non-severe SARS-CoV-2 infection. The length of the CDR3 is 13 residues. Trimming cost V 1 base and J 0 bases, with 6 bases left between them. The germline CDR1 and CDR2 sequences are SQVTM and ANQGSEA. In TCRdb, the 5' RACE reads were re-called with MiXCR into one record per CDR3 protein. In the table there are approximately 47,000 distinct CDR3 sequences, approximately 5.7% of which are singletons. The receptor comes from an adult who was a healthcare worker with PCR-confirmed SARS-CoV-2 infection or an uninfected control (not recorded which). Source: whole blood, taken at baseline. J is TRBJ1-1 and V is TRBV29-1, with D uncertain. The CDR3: CSVEGRMNTEAFF. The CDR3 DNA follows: TGCAGCGTTGAAGGACGGATGAACACTGAAGCTTTCTTT.